Listed below are T cell receptor beta chains from one sample, sequenced in a study of cytomegalovirus exposure and HLA in healthy donors. Repertoires were generated with immunoSEQ multiplex PCR, while TCRdb's copy carries only in-frame clones and drops some. Of fewer than 200,000 clones listed, 65% to 85% were seen once; the top ten hold 2.5% to 3%. Sample: PBMCs. The receptors come from a woman under 30 in good health and CMV-seropositive. Each CDR3 is given with its conserved first and last residue. Fields, in order: J gene, V gene, clone size, CDR3 protein. Clone size is stated in some rows and not others, as once, few, many or a class when expanded.

TRBJ1-2	TRBV19	NA	CASSIRSNYGYTF
TRBJ2-1	TRBV4-3	NA	CASSQNRLMTVYNEQFF
TRBJ2-7	TRBV5-4	NA	CASSPGQSYEQYF
TRBJ2-5	TRBV29-1	NA	CSVPRDQRGETQYF
TRBJ2-7	TRBV18	NA	CASSPGRGHYEQYF
TRBJ2-2	TRBV5-1	NA	CASRYDRALNTGELFF
TRBJ1-1	TRBV5-1	NA	CASSRSYRDSSNTEAFF
TRBJ1-1	TRBV7-2	NA	CASSLARGGAFF
TRBJ1-2	TRBV27	NA	CASSSVVALGGYTF
TRBJ1-6	TRBV2	NA	CASSLGQGKNSPLHF
TRBJ2-5	TRBV6-6	NA	CASRPLAGGLQETQYF
TRBJ1-2	TRBV6-6	NA	CASTSMRINGYTF
TRBJ1-1	TRBV5-1	NA	CASSSPGQGGGEAFF
TRBJ2-3	TRBV7-3	once	CASSAYGTSVTDTQYF
TRBJ1-2	TRBV6-1	few	CASRGQGAGNYGYTF
TRBJ1-2	TRBV5-4	NA	CASSTGQGLSYGYTF
TRBJ1-5	TRBV5-8	NA	CASSLAQGALSNQPQHF
TRBJ2-5	TRBV5-1	NA	CASTLAGGQETQYF
TRBJ1-1	TRBV15	NA	CATSRPPGRGNPGAFF
TRBJ2-1	TRBV7-2	NA	CASSLRTINEQFF
TRBJ2-1	TRBV9	NA	CASSPGFGGRDEQFF
TRBJ2-3	TRBV9	once	CASSAGGAGGTDTQYF
TRBJ1-3	TRBV9	NA	CASSVQGSGNTIYF
TRBJ2-3	TRBV4-1	NA	CASSHPPRGRDTQYF
TRBJ1-2	TRBV9	NA	CASSTGQGSHGYTF
TRBJ1-1	TRBV4-2	NA	CASSQGPGQNTEAFF
TRBJ2-2	TRBV9	NA	CASSVEDRLGELFF
TRBJ1-6	TRBV28	NA	CASSLGRTENSPLHF
TRBJ2-7	TRBV27	NA	CASSFSGALYEQYF
TRBJ2-7	TRBV5-1	once	CASSFGTHNYEQYF
TRBJ1-5	TRBV6-6	NA	CASTSPPGQPQHF
TRBJ1-2	TRBV5-1	NA	CASSIEGTPYGYTF
TRBJ2-3	TRBV5-8	NA	CASSLGRGDTDTQYF
TRBJ2-1	TRBV15	NA	CATSTRQEAGVLVEDYNEQFF
TRBJ2-7	TRBV7-2	once	CASSALAGGGEQYF
TRBJ1-2	TRBV28	NA	CASSSAGTGHYGYTF
TRBJ1-4	TRBV2	NA	CASSGQINEKLFF
TRBJ1-5	TRBV14	NA	CASSQDRDQPQHF
TRBJ2-2	TRBV9	NA	CASKGTSGANTGELFF
TRBJ2-2	TRBV5-1	NA	CASSRESFRDTGELFF
TRBJ1-6	TRBV6-1	NA	CASSEVGTIGSPLHF
TRBJ2-6	TRBV5-1	NA	CASKSPGQGAGANVLTF
TRBJ2-1	TRBV5-1	NA	CASRGTSGGRPYNEQFF
TRBJ2-7	TRBV6-5	NA	CASTKGRGYEQYF
TRBJ1-2	TRBV6-5	few	CASSYTLGGYTF
TRBJ2-1	TRBV7-9	NA	CASSLPGHNSYNEQFF
TRBJ1-6	TRBV2	few	CASNPGGSSSPLHF
TRBJ2-7	TRBV27	NA	CASSSGHPYEQYF
TRBJ1-1	TRBV5-1	NA	CASSPGNTEAFF
TRBJ1-5	TRBV18	few	CASSPDRGNQPQHF
TRBJ1-2	TRBV10-2	NA	CASSESNAGREGYTF